What follows are 26 T cell receptor beta chains derived from one specimen sequenced in a study of cytomegalovirus exposure and HLA in healthy donors. A multiplex PCR was run with 60 Vbeta primers and 13 Jbeta primers. Using immunoSEQ multiplex PCR, the repertoire was profiled, and TCRdb retains in-frame clones only, with some absent. This repertoire shows about 120,000 clones, 65% to 90% found once; its top ten account for 3.9%. Sequenced: PBMCs. The source is a woman aged 25 to 39 in good health and CMV-seronegative.

This rearrangement joins TRBV10-1 to TRBJ2-7; 10 bases fit TRBD1. Germline values: CDR1 WNHNN, CDR2 SYGVQD (reference sequence). The CDR3 runs 14 residues. V dropped 7 bases and J dropped 3; count of bases not matched to a gene: 6. CDR3 DNA sequence: TGCGCCAGCACCCGAGGGACAGGGGACTACGAGCAGTACTTC. The encoded protein is CASTRGTGDYEQYF.

The gene calls are TRBV5-1 and TRBJ2-5; D is possibly TRBD1 (6 bases). The last part of the DNA fits TRBJ2-7 better; the J call may be wrong. Germline CDR1 is SGHRS and CDR2 is YFSETQ. The CDR3 is made up of 12 amino acids. The CDR3 region has the DNA TGCGCCAGCAGCTGGGACACCTACGAGCAGTACTTC. Translation gives CASSWDTYEQYF.

The rearrangement links TRBV27 to TRBJ2-1; the D is unclear. CDR3 size: 17 residues. The V gene lost 2 bases and the J gene lost 4 bases, with 18 bases spanning the gap. Germline CDR1 reads MNHEY; CDR2 reads SMNVEV (reference sequence). The CDR3 region is CASSLRISVSPYNEQFF. The CDR3 DNA sequence: TGTGCCAGCAGTTTACGGATCAGCGTTTCCCCTTACAATGAGCAGTTCTTC.

The chain couples TRBV11-2 to TRBJ2-3; D is perhaps TRBD2 (5 bases). Trimming took off 5 bases at V and 1 base at J, with 16 bases between the two ends. The CDR3 length is 16 residues. CDR1 and CDR2 (germline): SGHAT, FQNNGV. The CDR3 loop reads CASSPWPRVGTDTQYF. The CDR3 bases are TGTGCCAGCAGCCCATGGCCGAGGGTAGGCACAGATACGCAGTATTTT.

This clone was seen only a few times. The CDR3 DNA sequence: TGTGCCAGCAGTTCGGCGGGAGGAGGGACCGGGGAGCTGTTTTTT. Translation gives CASSSAGGGTGELFF. The chain uses TRBV6-6 and TRBJ2-2, with TRBD2 identical over 8 bases. The germline V gene has CDR1 MNHNY and CDR2 SVGAGI (reference sequence). This CDR3 region has 15 residues. The V and J ends lost 4 bases and 5 bases, in that order; junction bases with no gene match: 6.

The chain joins TRBV9 to TRBJ2-3; TRBD1 matches at 7 bases. Trimming removed 3 bases from V and 0 bases from J; junction bases left unmatched: 7. In germline, CDR1 is SGDLS, CDR2 YYNGEE. The CDR3 runs 16 residues. This CDR3 reads CASSGDRRTSTDTQYF. The CDR3 DNA is TGTGCCAGCAGCGGGGACAGACGAACTAGCACAGATACGCAGTATTTT.

The chain couples TRBV21-1 to TRBJ2-1; TRBD1, the table's D call, was not compared with the DNA. TRBV21-1 is classified as a pseudogene. This CDR3 region has 16 residues. The CDR3 region is CASSGLVSLSYNEQFF. CDR3 nucleotide sequence: TGTGCCAGCAGTGGGCTGGTCTCGCTCTCCTACAATGAGCAGTTCTTC.

The V gene is TRBV4-2, the J gene TRBJ2-5; weak D call: TRBD2 (5 bases). The CDR3 length is 14 residues. The germline gives CDR1 LGHNA, CDR2 YNFKEQ. V lost 1 base and J lost 1, with 7 bases in between. CDR3 in amino acids: CASSQGTLQETQYF. CDR3 nucleotides: TGTGCCAGCAGCCAAGGGACTCTCCAAGAGACCCAGTACTTC.

J is TRBJ2-1 and V is TRBV5-1, with TRBD2 matching 13 bases. The CDR3 contains 17 residues. Germline CDR1 SGHRS, CDR2 YFSETQ. Unmatched junction bases numbered 7, after V lost 0 bases and J lost 7 bases. The CDR3 coding sequence is TGCGCCAGCAGCTTGGGGACCACTAGCGGGAGGGAGAATGAGCAGTTCTTC. Its protein product is CASSLGTTSGRENEQFF.

The J gene is TRBJ2-7, the V gene TRBV5-1; D perhaps matches TRBD1 (6 bases). The CDR3 has 15 amino acids. CDR1 is SGHRS, CDR2 YFSETQ, per germline. The V end lost 3 bases, the J end lost 1 base, and 14 bases lay between the germline ends. Written as DNA, the CDR3 is TGCGCCAGCAGCTCTACAGGGTCGCAATCCTACGAGCAGTACTTC. Translation gives CASSSTGSQSYEQYF.

The rearrangement uses TRBV19 and TRBJ1-5, with 7 positions matching TRBD1. Trimming at V came to 3 bases and at J to 3 bases, leaving 5 bases not matched to a gene. The CDR3 runs to 15 residues. From germline, CDR1 is LNHDA and CDR2 SQIVND (reference sequence). The CDR3 DNA sequence: TGTGCCAGTAGTATGAGGGGGACAGTCAATCAGCCCCAGCATTTT. It specifies CASSMRGTVNQPQHF.

V is TRBV28 and J is TRBJ2-1, with unresolved D. CDR3 size: 14 residues. The germline CDR1 and CDR2 sequences are MDHEN and SYDVKM. The ends were cut back, 3 bases at V and 8 bases at J, with 14 bases in the middle. The CDR3 is CASSFNLVSDEQFF. CDR3 nucleotides: TGTGCCAGCAGTTTTAATCTAGTTTCCGATGAGCAGTTCTTC.

The gene calls are TRBV5-4 and TRBJ2-1; D remains unclear. V gave up 0 bases and J gave up 0 bases, with 10 bases separating them. This CDR3 has 16 amino acids. Germline-derived CDR1 and CDR2 are SGHNT and YYREEE (reference sequence). The CDR3 sequence is CASSLGSATSYNEQFF. In nucleotides, the CDR3 is TGTGCCAGCAGCTTGGGATCAGCGACCTCCTACAATGAGCAGTTCTTC.

The rearrangement links TRBV6-1 to TRBJ1-4; 7 nucleotides line up with TRBD1. J was trimmed by 0 bases and V by 2 bases; bases with no gene match: 6. CDR1 and CDR2 from the germline V gene are MNHNS and SASEGT. The CDR3 is 17 amino acids. The CDR3 spells CASSEFVTGATNEKLFF. CDR3 bases: TGTGCCAGCAGTGAATTCGTAACAGGGGCAACTAATGAAAAACTGTTTTTT.

The chain is built from TRBV19 and TRBJ2-3; 9 nucleotides line up with TRBD2. Germline values: CDR1 LNHDA, CDR2 SQIVND (reference sequence). The CDR3 consists of 18 residues. Germline trimming cut 4 bases from V and 0 bases from J; bases unmatched to any gene: 11. Written as DNA, the CDR3 is TGTGCCAGTAGTACGCCTAGCGGGATGAGTACTAGCACAGATACGCAGTATTTT. Amino acid sequence: CASSTPSGMSTSTDTQYF.

The chain has TRBV10-3 and TRBJ2-4; no definite D call. The V and J ends lost 2 bases and 7 bases respectively, with 6 bases between them. The CDR3 covers 12 residues. The germline gives CDR1 ENHRY, CDR2 SYGVKD. This CDR3 is CAISEGPNIQYF. CDR3 sequence (DNA): TGTGCCATCAGTGAGGGCCCGAACATTCAGTACTTC.

The rearrangement joins TRBV5-1 to TRBJ2-5; D might be TRBD2 (5 bases). Gene TRBJ2-7 matches the end of the DNA better, so the J call may be wrong. The CDR3 length is 13 residues. From germline, CDR1 is SGHRS and CDR2 YFSETQ. CDR3 in amino acids: CASSFGVAYEQYF. In DNA, the CDR3 is TGCGCCAGCAGCTTCGGGGTCGCCTACGAGCAGTACTTC.

V gene TRBV5-4 combines with J gene TRBJ2-7, with D tentatively TRBD2 (5 bases). Germline V CDR1 and CDR2: SGHNT, YYREEE (reference sequence). V lost 4 bases and J lost 6, with 17 bases in between. The CDR3 covers 14 residues. CDR3 sequence reads: CASSLFRELPEQYF. The CDR3 nucleotides read TGTGCCAGCAGCCTATTTAGGGAGCTCCCCGAGCAGTACTTC. The full variable domain, with the rest looked up from reference TRBV5-4 and TRBJ2-7, is ETGVTQSPTHLIKTRGQQVTLRCSSQSGHNTVSWYQQALGQGPQFIFQYYREEENGRGNFPPRFSGLQFPNYSSELNVNALELDDSALYLCASSLFRELPEQYFGPGTRLTVT.

CDR3 sequence: CASSPKAGTGWTDTQYF. The CDR3 DNA sequence: TGTGCCAGCAGCCCTAAAGCCGGGACAGGGTGGACAGATACGCAGTATTTT. The chain carries TRBV28 and TRBJ2-3, with 9 bases fitting TRBD1. Germline CDR1 is MDHEN and CDR2 is SYDVKM. The junction had 13 bases not matched to a gene; V was cut back by 6 bases and J by 3 bases. The CDR3 is 17 amino acids.

The genes are TRBV7-6 and TRBJ2-6, with 12 bases matching TRBD1. This CDR3 contains 20 residues. The germline CDR1 and CDR2 sequences are SGHVS and FNYEAQ. J gave up 3 bases and V 0 bases, and 9 bases lay outside the gene matches. The CDR3, as DNA: TGTGCCAGCAGCTTAGCCCCGGGACAGGGGGCTCGTAGTGGGGCCAACGTCCTGACTTTC. Translated, it gives CASSLAPGQGARSGANVLTF.

In its sample, this clone is medium-sized (0.01 to 0.1%). The J gene is TRBJ1-4, the V gene TRBV6-1; the match to TRBD1 covers 9 bases. Germline V lookup: CDR1 MNHNS, CDR2 SASEGT. This CDR3 spans 14 amino acids. Trimming at V came to 3 bases and at J to 4 bases, leaving 0 bases not matched to a gene. As DNA, the CDR3 is TGTGCCAGCAGTGAGGGACAGGGTAATGAAAAACTGTTTTTT. Translated, it gives CASSEGQGNEKLFF.

In nucleotides, the CDR3 is TGTGCCAGCAGAGGGGTGGCTGGAAACACCATATATTTT. Amino acids: CASRGVAGNTIYF. The rearrangement links TRBV7-9 to TRBJ1-3; D is perhaps TRBD1 (5 bases). The CDR3 is 13 residues long. Per the germline V gene, CDR1 is SEHNR and CDR2 is FQNEAQ (reference sequence). V was pared by 6 bases and J by 2 bases, with 8 bases between.

This clone was detected only once. The chain links TRBV28 to TRBJ2-3; tentative D call: TRBD1 (6 bases). Germline V CDR1 and CDR2: MDHEN, SYDVKM. CDR3 length: 15 residues. V dropped 4 bases and J dropped 4 bases, with 15 bases sitting between them. The CDR3 DNA reads as TGTGCCAGCAGTTCAGGGACACACACGGCAGATACGCAGTATTTT. Protein product: CASSSGTHTADTQYF.

The chain's CDR3 is CASSLEGLAGGETQYF. The CDR3 bases are TGTGCCAGCAGCTTAGAAGGCCTAGCGGGAGGAGAGACCCAGTACTTC. The chain links TRBV7-2 to TRBJ2-5, with 11 bases that match TRBD2. Germline-derived CDR1 and CDR2 are SGHTA and FQGNSA. The CDR3 covers 16 residues. V trimming: 1 base; J trimming: 4 bases; junction bases outside the gene matches: 5.

This chain connects TRBV7-6 to TRBJ2-3; 7 nucleotides agree with TRBD2. V was pared by 4 bases and J by 2 bases, with 18 bases of the junction left unmatched. Looked up from germline, CDR1 is SGHVS and CDR2 is FNYEAQ. This CDR3 is 19 amino acids long. CDR3 bases: TGTGCCAGCAGCTCCCCGGGAGCGGGACTCCTCTCACACACAGATACGCAGTATTTT. This gives the protein CASSSPGAGLLSHTDTQYF. The variable domain in full, completed from reference TRBV7-6 and TRBJ2-3, reads GAGVSQSPRYKVTKRGQDVALRCDPISGHVSLYWYRQALGQGPEFLTYFNYEAQQDKSGLPNDRFSAERPEGSISTLTIQRTEQRDSAMYRCASSSPGAGLLSHTDTQYFGPGTRLTVL.

The chain uses TRBV5-1 and TRBJ1-1; tentatively, D is TRBD1 (5 bases). V was trimmed by 5 bases and J by 0 bases, leaving 11 bases between them. Per the germline V gene, CDR1 is SGHRS and CDR2 is YFSETQ. This CDR3 spans 14 amino acids. Written as DNA, the CDR3 is TGCGCCAGCAGACCACAGGTCATGAACACTGAAGCTTTCTTT. Translated, it gives CASRPQVMNTEAFF.